The TCR beta chain under discussion was sequenced for a study of CD8 T cells in Susac syndrome. Study conclusions and caveats: TCR sequencing and HLA analysis covered a relatively small number of individuals.

When the RNA was reverse transcribed, random hexamers were used with an input of about 0.5 to 1 ug. MiXCR, run by TCRdb on the immunoSEQ multiplex PCR reads, gives a single entry per CDR3 protein. Among hundreds of thousands of distinct CDR3 sequences listed, roughly 95% were seen once. Recently defined diagnostic criteria classed the Susac syndrome patients as definite or probable. Trimming pared 6 bases from V and 4 bases from J, leaving 12 bases between. The CDR3 runs to 13 residues. Comments on this clonotype: What it binds is not known.

The chain uses TRBV12-3 or TRBV12-4 and TRBJ1-2; no clear D. The source material was CD4+ T cells from PBMCs. The clonotype originates from a human donor with Susac syndrome. The chain's CDR3 is CASRFISGYGYTF. The CDR3 DNA sequence: TGTGCCAGCAGGTTTATCAGTGGCTATGGCTACACCTTC.